This record covers a single T cell receptor (beta chain). The sample belongs to a study of blood T cell repertoires in COVID-19. Study background: Both acute and convalescent COVID-19 samples were obtained from the United States, Italy and Spain.

Per germline, CDR1 LGHDT and CDR2 YNNKEL (reference sequence). The V end lost 5 bases, the J end lost 5 bases, and 6 bases lay between the germline ends. The CDR3 totals 12 residues. Sequenced by immunoSEQ multiplex PCR; TCRdb stores in-frame clones only, minus some. The repertoire holds 140,000 to 150,000 clones, with about four fifths as singletons. The specimen was peripheral blood. The chain has TRBV3-1 (or the pseudogene TRBV3-2) and TRBJ2-2; D is undetermined. The receptor was derived from a human donor with acute or convalescent COVID-19. The donor label of this sample is uncertain. The CDR3 DNA is TGTGCCAGCAGCAGACAAACCGGGGAGCTGTTTTTT. Protein sequence: CASSRQTGELFF.